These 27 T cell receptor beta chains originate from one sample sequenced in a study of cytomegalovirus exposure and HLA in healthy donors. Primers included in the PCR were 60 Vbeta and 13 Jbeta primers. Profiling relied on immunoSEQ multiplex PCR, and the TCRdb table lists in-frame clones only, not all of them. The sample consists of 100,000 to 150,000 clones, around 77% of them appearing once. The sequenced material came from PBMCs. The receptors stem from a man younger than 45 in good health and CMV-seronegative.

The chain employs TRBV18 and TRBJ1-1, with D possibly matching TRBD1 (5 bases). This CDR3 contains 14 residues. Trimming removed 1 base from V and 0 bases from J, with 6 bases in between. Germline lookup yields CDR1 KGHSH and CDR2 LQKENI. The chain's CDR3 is CASSPRTMNTEAFF. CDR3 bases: TGTGCCAGCTCACCACGGACAATGAACACTGAAGCTTTCTTT. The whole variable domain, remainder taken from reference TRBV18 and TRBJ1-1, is NAGVMQNPRHLVRRRGQEARLRCSPMKGHSHVYWYRQLPEEGLKFMVYLQKENIIDESGMPKERFSAEFPKEGPSILRIQQVVRGDSAAYFCASSPRTMNTEAFFGQGTRLTVV.

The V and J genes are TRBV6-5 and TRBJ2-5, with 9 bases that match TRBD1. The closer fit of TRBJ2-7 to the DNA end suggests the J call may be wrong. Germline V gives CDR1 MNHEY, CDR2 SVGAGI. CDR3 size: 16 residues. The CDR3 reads CASSYAWTGAFYEQYF. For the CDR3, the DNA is TGTGCCAGCAGTTACGCCTGGACAGGGGCGTTCTACGAGCAGTACTTC.

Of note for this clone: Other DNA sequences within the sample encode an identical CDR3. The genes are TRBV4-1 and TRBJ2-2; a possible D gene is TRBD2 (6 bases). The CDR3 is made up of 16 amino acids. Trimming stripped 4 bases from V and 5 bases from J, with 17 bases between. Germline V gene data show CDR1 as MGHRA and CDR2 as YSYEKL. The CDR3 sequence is CASSRLSWGRTGELFF. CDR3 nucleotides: TGCGCCAGCAGCCGACTTTCATGGGGGAGGACCGGGGAGCTGTTTTTT.

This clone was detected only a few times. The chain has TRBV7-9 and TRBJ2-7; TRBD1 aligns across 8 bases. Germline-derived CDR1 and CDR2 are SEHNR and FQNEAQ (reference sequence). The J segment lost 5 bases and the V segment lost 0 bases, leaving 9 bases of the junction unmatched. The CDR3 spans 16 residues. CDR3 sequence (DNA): TGTGCCAGCAGCTTAGCGGGCAGGGGGCTTATTGACGAGCAGTACTTC. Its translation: CASSLAGRGLIDEQYF.

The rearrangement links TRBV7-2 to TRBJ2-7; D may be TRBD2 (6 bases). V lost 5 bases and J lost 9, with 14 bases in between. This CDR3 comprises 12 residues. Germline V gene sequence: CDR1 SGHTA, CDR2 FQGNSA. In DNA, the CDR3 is TGTGCCAGCAGCAATCTACTAGCTCCGCAGTACTTC. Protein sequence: CASSNLLAPQYF.

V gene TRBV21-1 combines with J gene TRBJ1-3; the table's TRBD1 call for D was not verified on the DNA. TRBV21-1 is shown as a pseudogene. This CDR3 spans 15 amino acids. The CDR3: CASSNATGTGNTIYF. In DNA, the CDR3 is TGTGCCAGCAGCAATGCGACAGGGACTGGAAACACCATATATTTT.

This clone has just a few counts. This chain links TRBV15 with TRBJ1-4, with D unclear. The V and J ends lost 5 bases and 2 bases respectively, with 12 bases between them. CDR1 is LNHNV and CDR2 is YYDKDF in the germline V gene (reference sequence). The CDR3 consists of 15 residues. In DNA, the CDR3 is TGTGCCACCAGCCACCCGGGGTCGACTAATGAAAAACTGTTTTTT. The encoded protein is CATSHPGSTNEKLFF.

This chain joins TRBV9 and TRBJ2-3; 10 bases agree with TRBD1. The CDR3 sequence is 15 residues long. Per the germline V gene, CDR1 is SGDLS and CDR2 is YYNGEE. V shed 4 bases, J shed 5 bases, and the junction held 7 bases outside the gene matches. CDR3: CASSPRTGGVDTQYF. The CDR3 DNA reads TGTGCCAGCAGCCCCCGGACAGGGGGGGTAGATACGCAGTATTTT.

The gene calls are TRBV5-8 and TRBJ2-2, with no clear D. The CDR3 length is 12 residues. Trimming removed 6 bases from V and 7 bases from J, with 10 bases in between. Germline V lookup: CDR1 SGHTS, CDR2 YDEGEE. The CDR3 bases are TGTGCCAGCAACCTAGTGCTCGGGGAGCTGTTTTTT. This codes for CASNLVLGELFF.

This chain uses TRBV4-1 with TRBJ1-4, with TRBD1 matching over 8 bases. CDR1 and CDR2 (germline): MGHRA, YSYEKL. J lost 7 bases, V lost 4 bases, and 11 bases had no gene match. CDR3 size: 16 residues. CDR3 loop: CASSRVAGGAGEKLFF. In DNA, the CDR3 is TGCGCCAGCAGCCGAGTAGCAGGGGGCGCCGGTGAAAAACTGTTTTTT.

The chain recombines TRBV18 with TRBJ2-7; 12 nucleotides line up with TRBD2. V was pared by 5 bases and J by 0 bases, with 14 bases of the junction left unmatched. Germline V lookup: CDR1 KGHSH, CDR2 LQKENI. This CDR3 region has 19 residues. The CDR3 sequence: CASSFRTSGTPTSSYEQYF. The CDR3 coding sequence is TGTGCCAGCTCATTTCGGACTAGCGGGACTCCTACTAGCTCCTACGAGCAGTACTTC. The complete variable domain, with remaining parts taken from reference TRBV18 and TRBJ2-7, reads NAGVMQNPRHLVRRRGQEARLRCSPMKGHSHVYWYRQLPEEGLKFMVYLQKENIIDESGMPKERFSAEFPKEGPSILRIQQVVRGDSAAYFCASSFRTSGTPTSSYEQYFGPGTRLTVT.

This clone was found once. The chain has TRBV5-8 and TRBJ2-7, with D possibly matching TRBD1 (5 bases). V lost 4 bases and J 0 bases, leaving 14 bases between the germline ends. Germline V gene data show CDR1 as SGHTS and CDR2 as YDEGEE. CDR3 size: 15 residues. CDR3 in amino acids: CASSGAGRFSYEQYF. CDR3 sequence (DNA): TGTGCCAGCAGCGGGGCTGGGCGATTCTCCTACGAGCAGTACTTC. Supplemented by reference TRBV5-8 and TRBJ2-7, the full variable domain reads EAGVTQSPTHLIKTRGQQATLRCSPISGHTSVYWYQQALGLGLQFLLWYDEGEERNRGNFPPRFSGRQFPNYSSELNVNALELEDSALYLCASSGAGRFSYEQYFGPGTRLTVT.

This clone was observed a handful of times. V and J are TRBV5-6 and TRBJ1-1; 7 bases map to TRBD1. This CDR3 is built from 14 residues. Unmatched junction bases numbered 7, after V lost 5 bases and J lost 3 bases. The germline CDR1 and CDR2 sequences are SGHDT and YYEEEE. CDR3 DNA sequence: TGTGCCAGCAGGGAGGGACAGAGCTACACTGAAGCTTTCTTT. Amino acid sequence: CASREGQSYTEAFF.

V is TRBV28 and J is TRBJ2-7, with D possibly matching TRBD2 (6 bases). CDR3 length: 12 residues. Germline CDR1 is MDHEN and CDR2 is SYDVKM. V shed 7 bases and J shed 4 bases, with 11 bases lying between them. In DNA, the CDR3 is TGTGCCAGCACCGGGACTGTGTACGAGCAGTACTTC. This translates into CASTGTVYEQYF.

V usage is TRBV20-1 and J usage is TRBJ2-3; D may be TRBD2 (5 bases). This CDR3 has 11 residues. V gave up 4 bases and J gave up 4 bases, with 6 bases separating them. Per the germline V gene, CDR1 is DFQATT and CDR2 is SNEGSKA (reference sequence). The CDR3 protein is CSAILADTQYF. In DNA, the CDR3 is TGCAGTGCTATACTAGCAGATACGCAGTATTTT.

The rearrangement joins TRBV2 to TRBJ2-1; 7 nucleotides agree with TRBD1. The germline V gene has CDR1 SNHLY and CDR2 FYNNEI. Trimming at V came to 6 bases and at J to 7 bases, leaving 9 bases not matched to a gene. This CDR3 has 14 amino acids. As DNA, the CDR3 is TGTGCCAGCAGACCCGACAGGGAGAAGAATGAGCAGTTCTTC. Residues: CASRPDREKNEQFF. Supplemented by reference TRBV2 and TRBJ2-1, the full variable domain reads EPEVTQTPSHQVTQMGQEVILRCVPISNHLYFYWYRQILGQKVEFLVSFYNNEISEKSEIFDDQFSVERPDGSNFTLKIRSTKLEDSAMYFCASRPDREKNEQFFGPGTRLTVL.

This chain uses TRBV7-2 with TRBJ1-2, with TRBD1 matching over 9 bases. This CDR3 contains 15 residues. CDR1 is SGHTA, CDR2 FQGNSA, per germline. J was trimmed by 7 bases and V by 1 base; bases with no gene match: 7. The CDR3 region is CASSLGGQGAFGYTF. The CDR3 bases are TGTGCCAGCAGCTTAGGGGGACAGGGAGCCTTTGGCTACACCTTC.

CDR3 in amino acids: CAISEHGTDNEQFF. The CDR3 region has the DNA TGTGCCATCAGTGAGCACGGGACAGACAATGAGCAGTTCTTC. This chain connects TRBV10-3 to TRBJ2-1; 7 bases map to TRBD1. The CDR3 spans 14 residues. After removal of 2 bases from V and 5 bases from J, the junction contained 3 bases not matched to a gene. The germline CDR1 and CDR2 sequences are ENHRY and SYGVKD.

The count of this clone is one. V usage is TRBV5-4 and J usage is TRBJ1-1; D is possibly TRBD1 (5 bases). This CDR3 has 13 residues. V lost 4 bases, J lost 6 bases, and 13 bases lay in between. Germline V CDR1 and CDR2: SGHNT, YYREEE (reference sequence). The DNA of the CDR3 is TGTGCCAGCAGCATCAGGGCATCGGCTGAAGCTTTCTTT. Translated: CASSIRASAEAFF.

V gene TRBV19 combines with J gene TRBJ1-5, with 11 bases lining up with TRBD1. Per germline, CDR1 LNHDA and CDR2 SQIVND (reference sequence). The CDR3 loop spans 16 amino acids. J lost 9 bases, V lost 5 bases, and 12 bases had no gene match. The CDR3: CASSPGTGGGVGPQHF. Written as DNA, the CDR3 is TGTGCCAGTAGTCCCGGGACAGGGGGTGGGGTGGGGCCCCAGCATTTT.

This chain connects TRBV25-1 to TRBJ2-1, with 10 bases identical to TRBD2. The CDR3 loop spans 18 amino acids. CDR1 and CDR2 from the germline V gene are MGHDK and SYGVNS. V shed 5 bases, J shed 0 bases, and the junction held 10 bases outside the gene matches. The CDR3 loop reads CASSPPPASGSSYNEQFF. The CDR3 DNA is TGTGCCAGCAGTCCCCCTCCGGCTAGCGGGAGCTCCTACAATGAGCAGTTCTTC.

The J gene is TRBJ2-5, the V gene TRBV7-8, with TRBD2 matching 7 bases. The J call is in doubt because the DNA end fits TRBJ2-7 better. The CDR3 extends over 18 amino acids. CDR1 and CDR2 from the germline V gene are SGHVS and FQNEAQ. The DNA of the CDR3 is TGTGCCAGCAGCTTAGTGTCGCTTGGGCGGGAGTATATCTACGAGCAGTACTTC. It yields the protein CASSLVSLGREYIYEQYF.

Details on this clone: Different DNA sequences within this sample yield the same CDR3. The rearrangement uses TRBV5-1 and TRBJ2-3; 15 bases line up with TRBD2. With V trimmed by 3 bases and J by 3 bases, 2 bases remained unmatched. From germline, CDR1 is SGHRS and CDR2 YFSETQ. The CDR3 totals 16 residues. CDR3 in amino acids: CASSSGLAGGTDTQYF. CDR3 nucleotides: TGCGCCAGCAGCTCGGGACTAGCGGGAGGAACAGATACGCAGTATTTT.

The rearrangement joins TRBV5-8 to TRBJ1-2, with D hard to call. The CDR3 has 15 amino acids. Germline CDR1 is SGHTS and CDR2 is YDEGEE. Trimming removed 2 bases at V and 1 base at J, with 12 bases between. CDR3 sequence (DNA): TGTGCCAGCAGCTTCTTGGGCAGTATTAACTATGGCTACACCTTC. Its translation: CASSFLGSINYGYTF.

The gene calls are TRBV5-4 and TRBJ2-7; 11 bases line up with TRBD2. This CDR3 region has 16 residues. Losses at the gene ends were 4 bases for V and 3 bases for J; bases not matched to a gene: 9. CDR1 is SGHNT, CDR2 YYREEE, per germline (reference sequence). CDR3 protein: CASSPSLAGVIYEQYF. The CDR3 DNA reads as TGTGCCAGCAGCCCATCACTAGCGGGGGTAATCTACGAGCAGTACTTC.

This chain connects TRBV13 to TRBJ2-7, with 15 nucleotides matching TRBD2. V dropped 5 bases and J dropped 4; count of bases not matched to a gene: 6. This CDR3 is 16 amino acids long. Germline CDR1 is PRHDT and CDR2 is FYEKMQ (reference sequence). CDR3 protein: CASSRGLAGGYYEQYF. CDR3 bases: TGTGCCAGCAGCAGGGGACTAGCGGGGGGCTATTACGAGCAGTACTTC.

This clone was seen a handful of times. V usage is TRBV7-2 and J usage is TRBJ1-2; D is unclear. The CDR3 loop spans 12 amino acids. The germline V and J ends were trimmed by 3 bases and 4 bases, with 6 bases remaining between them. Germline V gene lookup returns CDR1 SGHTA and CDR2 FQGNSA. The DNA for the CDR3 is TGTGCCAGCAGCTTCGCCGGCTATGGCTACACCTTC. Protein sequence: CASSFAGYGYTF.